This T cell receptor beta chain is drawn from a study of cytomegalovirus exposure and HLA in healthy donors. Primers for the PCR totalled 60 Vbeta and 13 Jbeta. Only in-frame clones appear in the TCRdb table, and some are missing; sequencing was by immunoSEQ multiplex PCR. The repertoire has hundreds of thousands of clones, more than 55% of them found once; the top ten carry over 2%. Per germline, CDR1 MNHEY and CDR2 SMNVEV (reference sequence). J lost 2 bases, V lost 4 bases, and 7 bases had no gene match. This CDR3 region has 15 residues. The chain links TRBV27 to TRBJ2-7; 8 nucleotides match TRBD2. The sequencing input was PBMCs. This TCR came from a female donor in good health and CMV-seronegative. In nucleotides, the CDR3 is TGTGCCAGCAGTTCCGTTAGCGGGACCCCCTACGAGCAGTACTTC. Its translation is CASSSVSGTPYEQYF.